The 30 T cell receptor beta chains given below trace back to one sample, sequenced in a study of CD8 T cells in ankylosing spondylitis. Via MiXCR, TCRdb re-called the 5' RACE reads, giving one row per CDR3 protein. The sample has about 300,000 distinct CDR3 sequences, approximately 10% seen once. Input material: blood, either unsorted or a sorted T cell fraction (not recorded which). The receptors were sampled from a female donor with ankylosing spondylitis or in good health (not recorded which).

This clonotype has a count of ten or more. The V and J genes are TRBV5-1 and TRBJ2-3; 7 positions match TRBD1. Germline V gene sequence: CDR1 SGHRS, CDR2 YFSETQ. V lost 7 bases, J lost 3 bases, and 11 bases stayed unmatched. There are 15 residues in the CDR3. The CDR3 protein is CASSVSTGTTDTQYF. CDR3 coding DNA: TGCGCCAGCTCGGTCTCGACAGGGACAACAGATACGCAGTATTTT.

CDR3 sequence: CASNNGGGLSTDTQYF. CDR3 coding DNA: TGTGCCAGCAACAACGGGGGGGGACTTAGCACAGATACGCAGTATTTT. This chain links TRBV28 with TRBJ2-3; 8 bases fit TRBD2. Losses at the gene ends were 7 bases for V and 0 bases for J; bases not matched to a gene: 9. The germline gives CDR1 MDHEN, CDR2 SYDVKM. This CDR3 spans 16 amino acids.

This clonotype was detected ten times or more. V usage is TRBV10-1 and J usage is TRBJ2-5; D not certain. The CDR3 extends over 14 amino acids. CDR1 is WNHNN, CDR2 SYGVQD, per germline (reference sequence). V dropped 2 bases and J dropped 4 bases, with 11 bases sitting between them. In nucleotides, the CDR3 is TGCGCCAGCAGTGAGACCGACGGCCGAGAGACCCAGTACTTC. Translation gives CASSETDGRETQYF.

This clonotype showed up many times. The V gene is TRBV5-6, the J gene TRBJ1-1, with a possible D match to TRBD1 (5 bases). This CDR3 spans 15 amino acids. Deletions cut 4 bases from V and 0 bases from J, with 13 bases between. Germline CDR1 and CDR2: SGHDT and YYEEEE. The CDR3 nucleotides are TGTGCCAGCAGCGATGGGACGGCCATGAACACTGAAGCTTTCTTT. It encodes CASSDGTAMNTEAFF.

This clonotype was found many times. This rearrangement joins TRBV10-3 to TRBJ2-6; weak D call: TRBD1 (5 bases). Trimming took 4 bases from V and 2 from J, leaving 15 bases between them. This CDR3 has 17 amino acids. CDR1 and CDR2 (germline): ENHRY, SYGVKD. Here the CDR3 DNA reads TGTGCCATCAGTGGGGCCAGGGCTGTAGCTGGGGCCAACGTCCTGACTTTC. This encodes CAISGARAVAGANVLTF.

On this clonotype: Possible read error: a much larger clone is one base away. The CDR3 DNA is TGTGCCAGCAGCTTACATCGGGGTCGCTACGAGCAGTGCTTC. Amino acids: CASSLHRGRYEQCF. The rearrangement links TRBV5-8 to TRBJ2-7; a possible D gene is TRBD2 (5 bases). This CDR3 has 14 amino acids. Germline V lookup: CDR1 SGHTS, CDR2 YDEGEE.

In this sample, this clonotype turned up many times. In DNA, the CDR3 is TGCAGTGCCGCTAAACAGGGGCTCGTGGGCACCGGGGAGCTGTTTTTT. It specifies CSAAKQGLVGTGELFF. The J gene is TRBJ2-2, the V gene TRBV20-1; TRBD1 matches 7 bases. The V gene's germline CDR1 is DFQATT and CDR2 SNEGSKA (reference sequence). The CDR3 consists of 16 residues. With V trimmed by 6 bases and J by 4 bases, 14 bases remained unmatched.

This clonotype was detected a few times. The CDR3 spells CASSPRGITEAFF. The CDR3 region has the DNA TGTGCCAGCAGCCCGAGGGGGATCACTGAAGCTTTCTTT. The chain employs TRBV7-8 and TRBJ1-1; D might be TRBD1 (6 bases). V was clipped by 5 bases and J by 4 bases, with 11 bases between them. The germline V gene encodes CDR1 SGHVS and CDR2 FQNEAQ. CDR3 length: 13 residues.

The CDR3 loop reads CASRKGFQETQYF. CDR3 bases: TGTGCCAGCAGAAAGGGGTTCCAAGAGACCCAGTACTTC. The chain uses TRBV28 and TRBJ2-5; D is possibly TRBD1 (5 bases). The CDR3 sequence is 13 residues long. The V and J ends lost 6 bases and 1 base respectively, with 9 bases between them. Looked up from germline, CDR1 is MDHEN and CDR2 is SYDVKM.

This clonotype was seen many times. The V gene is TRBV6-1, the J gene TRBJ2-7, with 9 bases identical to TRBD2. Germline V gene sequence: CDR1 MNHNS, CDR2 SASEGT. The CDR3 is 14 residues long. With 6 bases clipped from V and 3 bases from J, the junction kept 6 bases outside the gene matches. For the CDR3, the DNA is TGTGCCAGCAGGCCGGGACTAGCTTTCTACGAGCAGTACTTC. Translated, it gives CASRPGLAFYEQYF.

Turning to this clonotype: A much larger clonotype is one base distant, so this may be a read error. The V and J genes are TRBV20-1 and TRBJ1-1; no reliable D call. This CDR3 has 8 residues. Trimming left V 0 bases short and J 13 bases short, with 3 bases between. CDR1 and CDR2 (germline): DFQATT, SNEGSKA (reference sequence). The CDR3 loop is CSAREDFF. DNA for the CDR3: TGCAGTGCTAGAGAGGATTTCTTT.

This clonotype was detected many times. V and J are TRBV12-3 or TRBV12-4 and TRBJ1-5, with 7 positions matching TRBD1. V was clipped by 6 bases and J by 2 bases; unmatched bases: 7. The CDR3 runs 15 residues. This CDR3 reads CASSTGVGGNQPQHF. The CDR3 nucleotides are TGTGCCAGCAGCACAGGGGTCGGAGGCAATCAGCCCCAGCATTTT.

This clonotype came up many times. The chain is built from TRBV27 and TRBJ2-5, with D perhaps matching TRBD2 (6 bases). The germline gives CDR1 MNHEY, CDR2 SMNVEV (reference sequence). This CDR3 is built from 15 residues. Trimming shortened V by 0 bases and J by 2 bases, and 10 bases separated the two germline ends. CDR3 in DNA: TGTGCCAGCAGTTTATCGAGTCGGGGGCAAGAGACCCAGTACTTC. Translated, it gives CASSLSSRGQETQYF.

The chain is built from TRBV4-1 and TRBJ1-3, with D possibly being TRBD1 (5 bases). The CDR3 has 16 amino acids. Germline V CDR1 and CDR2: MGHRA, YSYEKL. The germline V and J ends were trimmed by 1 base and 1 base, with 11 bases remaining between them. In nucleotides, the CDR3 is TGCGCCAGCAGCCAAGGGGGCAATCCATCTGGAAACACCATATATTTT. Amino acids: CASSQGGNPSGNTIYF.

This clonotype was found many times. The chain carries TRBV5-5 and TRBJ2-1; D may match TRBD1 or TRBD2 (6 bases each). V lost 0 bases and J 2 bases, leaving 9 bases between the germline ends. The CDR3 has 15 residues. Germline lookup yields CDR1 SGHKS and CDR2 YYEKEE (reference sequence). This CDR3 is CASSLDREAYNEQFF. The CDR3 region has the DNA TGTGCCAGCAGCTTGGACAGGGAGGCCTACAATGAGCAGTTCTTC.

This clonotype was seen ten or more times. The chain carries TRBV4-2 and TRBJ2-1, with 10 bases that match TRBD2. J was trimmed by 0 bases and V by 7 bases; bases with no gene match: 9. The CDR3 runs to 17 residues. CDR1 LGHNA and CDR2 YNFKEQ come from the germline V gene. CDR3 bases: TGTGCCAGCAATCCCCAGCGGGAGGGCCCCTCCTACAATGAGCAGTTCTTC. This translates into CASNPQREGPSYNEQFF.

This clonotype was seen ten or more times. The rearrangement uses TRBV15 and TRBJ1-5; TRBD1 aligns across 8 bases. With 5 bases clipped from V and 3 bases from J, the junction kept 12 bases outside the gene matches. Germline lookup yields CDR1 LNHNV and CDR2 YYDKDF (reference sequence). The CDR3 spans 17 residues. In DNA form, the CDR3 reads TGTGCCACCAGCGGCCGGGACAGGATGGGTTACAATCAGCCCCAGCATTTT. Translated: CATSGRDRMGYNQPQHF. Based on the CDR3 plus reference TRBV15 and TRBJ1-5, the full variable domain is DAMVIQNPRYQVTQFGKPVTLSCSQTLNHNVMYWYQQKSSQAPKLLFHYYDKDFNNEADTPDNFQSRRPNTSFCFLDIRSPGLGDTAMYLCATSGRDRMGYNQPQHFGDGTRLSIL.

On this clonotype itself: Being one base from a much bigger clone, this may be a read error. The CDR3 loop reads CASSLHHYEQYF. DNA for the CDR3: TGTGCCAGCAGCTTACACCACTACGAGCAGTACTTC. This rearrangement joins TRBV7-2 to TRBJ2-7; D not resolved. V gave up 2 bases and J gave up 3 bases, with 5 bases separating them. This CDR3 region has 12 residues. The V gene's germline CDR1 is SGHTA and CDR2 FQGNSA.

This clonotype is a singleton in its sample. The rearrangement uses TRBV7-3 and TRBJ1-6; no firm D call. CDR1 is SGHTA, CDR2 FQGTGA, per germline. This CDR3 has 14 amino acids. Trimming removed 5 bases at V and 6 bases at J, with 11 bases between. The CDR3, as DNA: TGTGCCAGCAGCCGGAACAAAGTTAATTCACCCCTCCACTTT. It translates to CASSRNKVNSPLHF.

This clonotype was recorded at least ten times. The V and J genes are TRBV12-3 or TRBV12-4 and TRBJ2-7; 10 positions match TRBD2. The trim removed 4 bases at V and 2 bases at J, leaving 5 bases unmatched. This CDR3 has 15 amino acids. The CDR3 is CASSSSGTSAYEQYF. DNA of the CDR3: TGTGCCAGCAGTTCCTCCGGGACTAGCGCCTACGAGCAGTACTTC.

This clonotype showed up many times. The V and J genes are TRBV5-1 and TRBJ2-5; 7 nucleotides align to TRBD2. The CDR3 covers 14 residues. Trimming took 5 bases from V and 3 from J; bases not matched to a gene: 7. Germline-derived CDR1 and CDR2 are SGHRS and YFSETQ. DNA for the CDR3: TGCGCCAGCAGGGGAGGGGTCGACAAAGAGACCCAGTACTTC. Translation: CASRGGVDKETQYF.

This clonotype appeared once. The genes are TRBV5-1 and TRBJ2-3; D uncertain. V gave up 1 base and J gave up 6 bases, with 9 bases separating them. Germline CDR1 reads SGHRS; CDR2 reads YFSETQ. This CDR3 comprises 13 residues. Written as DNA, the CDR3 is TGCGCCAGCAGCTTGTCCCTTTCGGATACGCAGTATTTT. Protein: CASSLSLSDTQYF.

There are many counts of this clonotype. This sequence joins TRBV5-1 and TRBJ2-6; no clear D gene. The germline V and J ends were trimmed by 1 base and 0 bases, with 14 bases remaining between them. CDR1 and CDR2 from the germline V gene are SGHRS and YFSETQ. This CDR3 region has 18 residues. CDR3 sequence reads: CASSLSELGSSGANVLTF. The CDR3 nucleotides are TGCGCCAGCAGCTTGTCGGAGCTGGGAAGCTCTGGGGCCAACGTCCTGACTTTC. Full variable domain (rest looked up from reference TRBV5-1 and TRBJ2-6): KAGVTQTPRYLIKTRGQQVTLSCSPISGHRSVSWYQQTPGQGLQFLFEYFSETQRNKGNFPGRFSGRQFSNSRSEMNVSTLELGDSALYLCASSLSELGSSGANVLTFGAGSRLTVL.

This clonotype was recorded many times. This sequence joins TRBV15 and TRBJ1-5; 10 nucleotides agree with TRBD1. Trimming removed 1 base from V and 2 bases from J; junction bases left unmatched: 8. The CDR3 is made up of 18 amino acids. Per the germline V gene, CDR1 is LNHNV and CDR2 is YYDKDF (reference sequence). For the CDR3, the DNA is TGTGCCACCAGCAGAGCGGCGGGACAGGGGTCGGGCAATCAGCCCCAGCATTTT. It yields the protein CATSRAAGQGSGNQPQHF.

This clonotype was seen a handful of times. The gene calls are TRBV7-2 and TRBJ2-1; TRBD2 matches 7 bases. V shed 8 bases and J 4 bases; nucleotides not matched to a gene: 11. In germline, CDR1 is SGHTA, CDR2 FQGNSA. The CDR3 consists of 15 residues. This chain's CDR3 is CASPPGSGKYNEQFF. The CDR3 DNA reads as TGTGCCAGCCCCCCGGGGAGCGGGAAATACAATGAGCAGTTCTTC. The variable domain in full, with the rest retrieved from reference TRBV7-2 and TRBJ2-1, is GAGVSQSPSNKVTEKGKDVELRCDPISGHTALYWYRQSLGQGLEFLIYFQGNSAPDKSGLPSDRFSAERTGGSVSTLTIQRTQQEDSAVYLCASPPGSGKYNEQFFGPGTRLTVL.

This clonotype came up many times. V and J are TRBV3-1 and TRBJ1-1; D is unresolved. The CDR3 covers 16 residues. Germline CDR1 and CDR2: LGHDT and YNNKEL (reference sequence). Trimming left V 1 base short and J 0 bases short, with 12 bases between. The CDR3 DNA sequence: TGTGCCAGCAGCCAAGGCCAGACACTTATGAACACTGAAGCTTTCTTT. Protein product: CASSQGQTLMNTEAFF.

This clonotype came up many times. J is TRBJ2-7 and V is TRBV3-1, with D perhaps matching TRBD1 (6 bases). The germline V gene has CDR1 LGHDT and CDR2 YNNKEL (reference sequence). The ends were cut back, 4 bases at V and 3 bases at J, with 19 bases in the middle. The CDR3 spans 16 residues. The CDR3 spells CASSLWGEGHYYEQYF. The DNA of the CDR3 is TGTGCCAGCAGCCTGTGGGGTGAGGGACATTACTACGAGCAGTACTTC.

This clonotype occurred many times. The chain combines TRBV5-1 with TRBJ1-5, with TRBD1 as a possible D gene (5 bases). CDR1 SGHRS and CDR2 YFSETQ come from the germline V gene. Trimming cost V 3 bases and J 4 bases, with 17 bases left between them. This CDR3 comprises 16 residues. CDR3 protein: CASSSLPQEGNQPQHF. The CDR3 DNA sequence: TGCGCCAGCAGCTCCCTCCCACAGGAGGGAAATCAGCCCCAGCATTTT.

This clonotype has more than one count but fewer than ten. The J gene is TRBJ2-2, the V gene TRBV5-1; maybe TRBD2 (6 bases). Trimming removed 3 bases at V and 5 bases at J, with 14 bases between. The CDR3 covers 15 residues. The germline gives CDR1 SGHRS, CDR2 YFSETQ. The DNA for the CDR3 is TGCGCCAGCAGCTGGCGGGACGGGGCAACCGGGGAGCTGTTTTTT. It specifies CASSWRDGATGELFF.

This clonotype has a handful of counts. The chain combines TRBV7-2 with TRBJ2-1; D may be TRBD2 (5 bases). The CDR3 loop spans 14 amino acids. The germline CDR1 and CDR2 sequences are SGHTA and FQGNSA. V shed 5 bases and J shed 0 bases, with 8 bases lying between them. This CDR3 is CASSPRDSYNEQFF. DNA for the CDR3: TGTGCCAGCAGCCCACGGGACTCCTACAATGAGCAGTTCTTC.